This TCR beta chain is drawn from a study of CD8 T cells in ankylosing spondylitis. The CDR3 is 15 residues long. CDR1 and CDR2 (germline): MNHEY, SMNVEV (reference sequence). Losses at the gene ends were 5 bases for V and 4 bases for J; bases not matched to a gene: 7. TCRdb redid the calling of the 5' RACE reads with MiXCR, one entry per CDR3 protein. The sample carries 250,000 to 350,000 distinct CDR3 sequences, around 19% recorded once. This clonotype was counted many times. V gene TRBV27 combines with J gene TRBJ2-3, with 9 bases lining up with TRBD2. The sample taken for sequencing was blood, either unsorted or a sorted T cell fraction (not recorded which). The sequence was obtained from a male donor with ankylosing spondylitis or in good health (not recorded which). CDR3 sequence (DNA): TGTGCCAGCAGTCGCGGACTAGCGAGGTCAGATACGCAGTATTTT. Protein product: CASSRGLARSDTQYF.